This T cell receptor beta chain was found in a study of T cell clones after liver transplantation. Study overall: Samples came from ITN030ST, which attempted immunosuppression withdrawal within 2 years of liver transplantation. Post-transplant blood was tracked for graft-donor-reactive T cell clones identified in a pre-transplant mixed lymphocyte reaction. Samples came pre-transplant, pre-randomization before withdrawal, and post-randomization after withdrawal ended. Notes on the study in general: In two subjects, few donor cells limited the measurable donor-reactive repertoire.

Assay: immunoSEQ multiplex PCR; the TCRdb copy retains only in-frame clones and omits some. The table has fewer than 45,000 clones, around 84% seen once. The sample holds one count of this clone. Its antigen remains unknown. The germline CDR1 and CDR2 sequences are MNHEY and SMNVEV (reference sequence). V lost 6 bases, J lost 0 bases, and 18 bases lay in between. The CDR3 covers 16 residues. The sequenced sample was CD4+ T cells from blood, obtained 24 months after liver transplant. J is TRBJ2-7 and V is TRBV27; perhaps D is TRBD1 or TRBD2 (5 bases each). The receptor was isolated from a human patient who received a liver transplant. Some T cells may originate from the graft donor. CDR3 protein: CASRYTRDGLSYEQYF. In nucleotides, the CDR3 is TGTGCCAGCAGATATACCCGGGACGGACTCTCCTACGAGCAGTACTTC.